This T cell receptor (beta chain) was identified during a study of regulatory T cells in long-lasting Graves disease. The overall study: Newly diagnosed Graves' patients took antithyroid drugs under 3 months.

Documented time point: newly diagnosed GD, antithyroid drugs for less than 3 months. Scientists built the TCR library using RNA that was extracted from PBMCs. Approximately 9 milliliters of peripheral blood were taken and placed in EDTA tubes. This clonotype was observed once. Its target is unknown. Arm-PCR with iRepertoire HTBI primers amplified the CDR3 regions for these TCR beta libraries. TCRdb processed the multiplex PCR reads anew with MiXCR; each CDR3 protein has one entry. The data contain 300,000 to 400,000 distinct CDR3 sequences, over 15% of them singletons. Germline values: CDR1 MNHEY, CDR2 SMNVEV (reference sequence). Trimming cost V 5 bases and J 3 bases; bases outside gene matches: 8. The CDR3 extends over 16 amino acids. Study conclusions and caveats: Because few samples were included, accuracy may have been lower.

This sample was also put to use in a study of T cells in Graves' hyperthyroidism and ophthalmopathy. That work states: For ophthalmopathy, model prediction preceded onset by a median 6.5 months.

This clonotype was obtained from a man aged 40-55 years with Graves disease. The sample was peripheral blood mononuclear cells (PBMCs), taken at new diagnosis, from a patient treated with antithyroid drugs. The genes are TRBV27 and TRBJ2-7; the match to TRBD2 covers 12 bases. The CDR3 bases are TGTGCCAGCAGTACTAGACTAGCGGGGGCCAACTACGAGCAGTACTTC. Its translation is CASSTRLAGANYEQYF.